This T cell receptor (beta chain) was sequenced during a study of blood T cell repertoires in COVID-19. The CDR3 is made up of 15 amino acids. V shed 0 bases and J 5 bases; nucleotides not matched to a gene: 2. Germline V gene data show CDR1 as SGDLS and CDR2 as YYNGEE. Sequencing used immunoSEQ multiplex PCR; TCRdb keeps in-frame clones, though not all of them. The data contain hundreds of thousands of clones, about 85% of them singletons. The V and J genes are TRBV9 and TRBJ1-4, with 9 bases fitting TRBD1. This clonotype was sampled from a human donor in a cohort sampled during active COVID-19. Input material: peripheral blood. CDR3 DNA: TGTGCCAGCAGCGTAGACGGGACAGGGAATGAAAAACTGTTTTTT. It yields the protein CASSVDGTGNEKLFF.